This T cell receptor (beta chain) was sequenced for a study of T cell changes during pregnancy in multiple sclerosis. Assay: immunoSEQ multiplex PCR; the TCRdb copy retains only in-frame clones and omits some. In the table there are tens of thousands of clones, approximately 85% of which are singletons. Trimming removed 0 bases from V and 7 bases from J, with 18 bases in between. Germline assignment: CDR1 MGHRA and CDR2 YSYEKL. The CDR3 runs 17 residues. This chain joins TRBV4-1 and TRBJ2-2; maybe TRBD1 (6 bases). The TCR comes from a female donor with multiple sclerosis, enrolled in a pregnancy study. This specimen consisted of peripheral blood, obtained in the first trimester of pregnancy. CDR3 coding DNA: TGCGCCAGCAGCCAAGATGAGGGACATGCTGGGATCGGGGAGCTGTTTTTT. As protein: CASSQDEGHAGIGELFF.